The next 10 T cell receptor beta chains were all read from a single sample in a study of T cell repertoires in cytomegalovirus infection. TCRdb re-derived calls from the reads in MiXCR, one entry per CDR3 protein. This table holds about 530,000 distinct CDR3 sequences, approximately 25% found once. Sequenced: PBMCs. The receptors come from a human donor in good health (CMV status not recorded). Some clones in this sample may be carry-over from other donors' samples.

CDR3 region: CASSPQLSGMGGETQYF. CDR3 DNA: TGTGCCAGCAGCCCGCAGCTCAGCGGGATGGGTGGAGAGACCCAGTACTTC. V gene TRBV7-2 combines with J gene TRBJ2-5; 7 nucleotides match TRBD2. The junction had 16 bases not matched to a gene; V was cut back by 5 bases and J by 4 bases. The length of the CDR3 is 17 residues. Germline CDR1 is SGHTA and CDR2 is FQGNSA.

The V call is TRBV6-1, the J call TRBJ2-7; TRBD2 matches 11 bases. The CDR3 is made up of 18 amino acids. Germline V CDR1 and CDR2: MNHNS, SASEGT. Germline trimming cut 4 bases from V and 5 bases from J; bases unmatched to any gene: 16. The CDR3 protein is CASSAPGLAEVKGNEQYF. CDR3 DNA: TGTGCCAGCAGTGCCCCGGGACTAGCGGAAGTCAAGGGGAACGAGCAGTACTTC.

The sample holds a few counts of this clonotype. The CDR3 nucleotides read TGTGCCACCAGCACAGGGGGCGCAGGGACCCAGTACTTC. It specifies CATSTGGAGTQYF. The V and J genes are TRBV15 and TRBJ2-5; 8 bases align to TRBD1. CDR1 is LNHNV and CDR2 is YYDKDF in the germline V gene (reference sequence). V was clipped by 4 bases and J by 7 bases; unmatched bases: 5. The CDR3 totals 13 residues.

In this sample, this clonotype turned up a few times. In DNA form, the CDR3 reads TGTGCCAGCAGTTTAGGTACAATGAACACTGAAGCTTTCTTT. Residues: CASSLGTMNTEAFF. The genes are TRBV28 and TRBJ1-1; no clear D gene. The V end was cut by 2 bases, the J end by 0 bases, with 7 bases between. Germline loops: CDR1 MDHEN, CDR2 SYDVKM. The CDR3 has 14 amino acids.

A few counts support this clonotype. V usage is TRBV9 and J usage is TRBJ2-5; possible D gene TRBD2, 6 bases. The germline CDR1 and CDR2 sequences are SGDLS and YYNGEE. The CDR3 loop spans 15 amino acids. Trimming pared 2 bases from V and 9 bases from J, leaving 20 bases between. The CDR3 coding sequence is TGTGCCAGCAGCGTCGACCGGACTACCCGAGTCGCCCAGTACTTC. Its protein is CASSVDRTTRVAQYF.

The chain uses TRBV4-1 and TRBJ2-1; the D gene is possibly TRBD2 (5 bases). Trimming removed 2 bases from V and 8 bases from J, with 10 bases in between. CDR1 is MGHRA, CDR2 YSYEKL, per germline. The CDR3 length is 13 residues. In DNA form, the CDR3 reads TGCGCCAGCAGCCAACAGACGGGGTATGAGCAGTTCTTC. It yields the protein CASSQQTGYEQFF.

This clonotype was observed many times. This chain uses TRBV7-6 with TRBJ2-3; 9 positions match TRBD2. The CDR3 length is 17 residues. Germline V gene sequence: CDR1 SGHVS, CDR2 FNYEAQ. The V segment lost 5 bases and the J segment 7 bases; nucleotides outside the gene matches: 16. CDR3 in DNA: TGTGCCAGCAGCCGGCCTCCTAGCGGGGCCTTCGGGCATACGCAGTATTTT. Translated: CASSRPPSGAFGHTQYF.

This clonotype was found a few times. V and J are TRBV6-2 or TRBV6-3 and TRBJ2-7, with 8 nucleotides matching TRBD1. Germline trimming cut 0 bases from V and 5 bases from J; bases unmatched to any gene: 6. Germline CDR1 MNHEY, CDR2 SVGEGT. This CDR3 has 15 residues. Here the CDR3 reads CASSYSKRTGNEQYF. The CDR3, as DNA: TGTGCCAGCAGTTACTCGAAGAGGACAGGGAACGAGCAGTACTTC.

On this clonotype itself: A much larger clone sits a single nucleotide away, making a read error possible. This chain links TRBV6-5 with TRBJ2-2; the D is unclear. This CDR3 spans 15 amino acids. Germline CDR1 MNHEY, CDR2 SVGAGI. V lost 5 bases, J lost 1 base, and 11 bases lay in between. CDR3 bases: TGTGCCAGCAGTGTACGGGCAGTGAACACCGGGGAGCTGTTTTTT. This gives the protein CASSVRAVNTGELFF.

There are many counts of this clonotype. This chain joins TRBV6-2 or TRBV6-3 and TRBJ2-7; D remains ambiguous. Germline V CDR1 and CDR2: MNHEY, SVGEGT. V dropped 8 bases and J dropped 2 bases, with 10 bases sitting between them. The length of the CDR3 is 12 residues. The CDR3 DNA is TGTGCCAGCGCTCCCCGAGCCTACGAGCAGTACTTC. It codes for CASAPRAYEQYF.